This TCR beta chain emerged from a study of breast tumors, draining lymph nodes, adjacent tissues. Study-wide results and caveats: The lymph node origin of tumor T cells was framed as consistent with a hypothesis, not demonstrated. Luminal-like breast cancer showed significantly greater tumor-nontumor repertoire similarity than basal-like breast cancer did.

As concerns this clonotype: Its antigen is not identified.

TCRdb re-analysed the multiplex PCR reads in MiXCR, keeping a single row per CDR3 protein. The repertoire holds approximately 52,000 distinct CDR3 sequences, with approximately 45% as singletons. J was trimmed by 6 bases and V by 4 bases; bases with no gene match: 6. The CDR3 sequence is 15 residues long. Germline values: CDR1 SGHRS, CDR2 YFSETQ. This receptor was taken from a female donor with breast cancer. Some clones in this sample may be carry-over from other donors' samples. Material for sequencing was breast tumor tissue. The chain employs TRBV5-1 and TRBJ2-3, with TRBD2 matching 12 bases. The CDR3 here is CASSDTSGRSDTQYF. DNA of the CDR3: TGCGCCAGCAGCGATACTAGCGGGAGGTCGGATACGCAGTATTTT.